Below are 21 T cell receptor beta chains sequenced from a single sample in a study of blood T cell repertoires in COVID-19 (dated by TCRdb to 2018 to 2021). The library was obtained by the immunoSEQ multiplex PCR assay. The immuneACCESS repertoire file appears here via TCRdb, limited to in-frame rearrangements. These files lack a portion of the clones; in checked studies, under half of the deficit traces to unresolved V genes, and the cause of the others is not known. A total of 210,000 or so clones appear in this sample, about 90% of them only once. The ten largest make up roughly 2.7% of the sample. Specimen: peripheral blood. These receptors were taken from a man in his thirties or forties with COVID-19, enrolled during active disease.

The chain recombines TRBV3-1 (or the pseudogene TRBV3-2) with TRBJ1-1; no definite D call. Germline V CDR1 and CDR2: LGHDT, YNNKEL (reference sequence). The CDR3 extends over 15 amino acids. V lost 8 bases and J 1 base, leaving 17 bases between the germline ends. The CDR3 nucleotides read TGTGCCAGCGGAAGAGGGAGCAGTTCGAACACTGAAGCTTTCTTT. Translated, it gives CASGRGSSSNTEAFF.

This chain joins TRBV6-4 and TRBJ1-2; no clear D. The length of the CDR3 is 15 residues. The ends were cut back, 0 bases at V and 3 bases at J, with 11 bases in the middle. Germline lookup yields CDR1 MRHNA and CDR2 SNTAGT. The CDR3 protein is CASSDSSENYYGYTF. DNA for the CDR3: TGTGCCAGCAGTGACTCGTCCGAGAACTACTATGGCTACACCTTC.

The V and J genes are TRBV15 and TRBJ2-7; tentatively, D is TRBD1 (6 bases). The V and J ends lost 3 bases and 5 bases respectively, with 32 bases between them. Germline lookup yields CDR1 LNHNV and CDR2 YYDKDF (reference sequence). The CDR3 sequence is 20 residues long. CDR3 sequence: CATSRSFRFSGQPVGNEQYF. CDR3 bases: TGTGCCACCAGCAGGTCTTTTCGTTTTTCGGGACAACCTGTTGGGAACGAGCAGTACTTC.

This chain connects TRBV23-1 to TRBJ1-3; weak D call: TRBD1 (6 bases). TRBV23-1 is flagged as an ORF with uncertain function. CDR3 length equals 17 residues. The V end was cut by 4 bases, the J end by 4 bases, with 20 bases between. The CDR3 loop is CASSPRQAFLAGNTIYF. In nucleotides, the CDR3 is TGCGCCAGCAGTCCTCGACAGGCTTTCCTGGCGGGAAACACCATATATTTT.

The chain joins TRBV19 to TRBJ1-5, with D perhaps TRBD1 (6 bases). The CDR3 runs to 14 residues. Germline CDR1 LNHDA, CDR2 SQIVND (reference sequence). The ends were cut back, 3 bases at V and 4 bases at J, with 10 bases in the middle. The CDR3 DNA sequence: TGTGCCAGTAGTATCCGGGACATAAATCAGCCCCAGCATTTT. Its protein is CASSIRDINQPQHF.

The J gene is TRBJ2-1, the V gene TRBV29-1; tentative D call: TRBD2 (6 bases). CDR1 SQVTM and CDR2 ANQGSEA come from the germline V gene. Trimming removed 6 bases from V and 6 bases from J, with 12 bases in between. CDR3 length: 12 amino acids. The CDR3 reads CSVALGGNEQFF. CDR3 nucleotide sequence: TGCAGCGTCGCCCTGGGGGGCAATGAGCAGTTCTTC.

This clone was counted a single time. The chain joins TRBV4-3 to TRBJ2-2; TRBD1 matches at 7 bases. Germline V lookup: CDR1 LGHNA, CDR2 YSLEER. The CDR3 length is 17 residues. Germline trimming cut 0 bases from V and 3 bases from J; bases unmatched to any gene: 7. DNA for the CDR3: TGCGCCAGCAGCCAAGATCAGGGGGACGGTTACACCGGGGAGCTGTTTTTT. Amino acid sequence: CASSQDQGDGYTGELFF.

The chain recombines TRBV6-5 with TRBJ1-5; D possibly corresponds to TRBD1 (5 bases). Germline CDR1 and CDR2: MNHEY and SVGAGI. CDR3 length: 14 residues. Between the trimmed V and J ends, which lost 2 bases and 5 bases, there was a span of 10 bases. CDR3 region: CASSYRGFDQPQHF. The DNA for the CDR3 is TGTGCCAGCAGTTACAGGGGATTTGATCAGCCCCAGCATTTT.

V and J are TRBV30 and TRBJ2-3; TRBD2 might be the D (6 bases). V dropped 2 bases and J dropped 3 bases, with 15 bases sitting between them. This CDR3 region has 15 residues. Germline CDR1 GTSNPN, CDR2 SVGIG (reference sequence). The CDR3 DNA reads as TGTGCCTGGAGTATGCTAGCGACAGTTACAGATACGCAGTATTTT. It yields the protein CAWSMLATVTDTQYF.

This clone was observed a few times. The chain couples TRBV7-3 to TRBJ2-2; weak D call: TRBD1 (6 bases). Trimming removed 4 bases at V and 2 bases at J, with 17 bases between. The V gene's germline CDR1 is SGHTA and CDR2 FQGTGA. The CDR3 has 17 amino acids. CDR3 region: CASSSSQTGVNTGELFF. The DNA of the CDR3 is TGTGCCAGCAGCTCTTCCCAGACAGGAGTTAACACCGGGGAGCTGTTTTTT.

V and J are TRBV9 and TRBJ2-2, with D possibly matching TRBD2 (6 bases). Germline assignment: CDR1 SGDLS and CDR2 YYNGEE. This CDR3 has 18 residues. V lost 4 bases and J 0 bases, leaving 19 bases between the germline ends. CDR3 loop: CASSSPRGAGSNTGELFF. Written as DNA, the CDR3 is TGTGCCAGCAGCTCTCCGAGAGGGGCGGGATCGAACACCGGGGAGCTGTTTTTT.

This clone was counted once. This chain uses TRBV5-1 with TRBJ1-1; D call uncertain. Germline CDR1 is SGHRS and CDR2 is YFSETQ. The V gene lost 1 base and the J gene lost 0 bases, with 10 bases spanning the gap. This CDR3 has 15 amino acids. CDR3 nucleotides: TGCGCCAGCAGCTTGTATACCGGGGTGAACACTGAAGCTTTCTTT. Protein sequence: CASSLYTGVNTEAFF.

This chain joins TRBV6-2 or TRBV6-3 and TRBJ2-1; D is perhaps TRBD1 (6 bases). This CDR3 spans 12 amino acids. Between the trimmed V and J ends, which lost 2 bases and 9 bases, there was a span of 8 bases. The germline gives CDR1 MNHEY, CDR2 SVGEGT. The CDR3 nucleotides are TGTGCCAGCAGTTACCCAGGGGTTGAGCAGTTCTTC. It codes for CASSYPGVEQFF.

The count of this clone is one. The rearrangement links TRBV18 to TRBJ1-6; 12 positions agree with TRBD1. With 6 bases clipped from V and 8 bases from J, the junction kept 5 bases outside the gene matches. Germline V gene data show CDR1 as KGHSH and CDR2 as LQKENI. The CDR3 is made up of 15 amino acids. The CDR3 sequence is CASSRGTGGYSPLHF. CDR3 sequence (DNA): TGTGCCAGCTCCCGGGGGACAGGGGGCTATTCACCCCTCCACTTT.

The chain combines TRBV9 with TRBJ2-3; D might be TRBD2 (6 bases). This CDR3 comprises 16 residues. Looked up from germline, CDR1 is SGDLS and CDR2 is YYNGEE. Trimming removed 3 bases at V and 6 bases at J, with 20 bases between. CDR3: CASSAGGARSGDTQYF. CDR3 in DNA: TGTGCCAGCAGCGCCGGAGGGGCTAGATCCGGTGATACGCAGTATTTT.

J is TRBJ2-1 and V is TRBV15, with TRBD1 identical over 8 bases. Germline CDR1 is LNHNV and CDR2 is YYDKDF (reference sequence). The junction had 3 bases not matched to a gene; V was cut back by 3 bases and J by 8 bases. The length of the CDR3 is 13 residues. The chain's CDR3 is CATSRQGADEQFF. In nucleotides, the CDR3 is TGTGCCACCAGCAGGCAGGGGGCGGATGAGCAGTTCTTC. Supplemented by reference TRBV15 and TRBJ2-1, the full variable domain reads DAMVIQNPRYQVTQFGKPVTLSCSQTLNHNVMYWYQQKSSQAPKLLFHYYDKDFNNEADTPDNFQSRRPNTSFCFLDIRSPGLGDTAMYLCATSRQGADEQFFGPGTRLTVL.

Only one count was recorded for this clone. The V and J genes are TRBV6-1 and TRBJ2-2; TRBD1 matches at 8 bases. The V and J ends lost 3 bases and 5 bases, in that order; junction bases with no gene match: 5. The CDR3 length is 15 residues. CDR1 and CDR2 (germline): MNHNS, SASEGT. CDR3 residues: CASSDGRGRTGELFF. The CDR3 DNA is TGTGCCAGCAGTGATGGCAGGGGGCGGACCGGGGAGCTGTTTTTT.

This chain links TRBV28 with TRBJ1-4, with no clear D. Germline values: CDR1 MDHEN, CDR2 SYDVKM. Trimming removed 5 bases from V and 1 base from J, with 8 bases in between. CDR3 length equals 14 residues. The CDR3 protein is CASSPGRTNEKLFF. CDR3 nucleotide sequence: TGTGCCAGCAGTCCCGGGAGAACTAATGAAAAACTGTTTTTT.

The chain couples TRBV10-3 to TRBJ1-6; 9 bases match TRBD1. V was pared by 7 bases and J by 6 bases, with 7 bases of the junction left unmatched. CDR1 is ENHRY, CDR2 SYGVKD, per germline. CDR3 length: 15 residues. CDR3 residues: CAINELGQGNSPLHF. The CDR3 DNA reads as TGTGCCATCAACGAGCTGGGACAGGGTAATTCACCCCTCCACTTT.

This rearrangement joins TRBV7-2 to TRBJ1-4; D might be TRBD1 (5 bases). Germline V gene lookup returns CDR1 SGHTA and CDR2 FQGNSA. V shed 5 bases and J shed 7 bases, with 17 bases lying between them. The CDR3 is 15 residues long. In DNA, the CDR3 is TGTGCCAGCAGCCCCTGGGGGGAAAGGGGTGAAAAACTGTTTTTT. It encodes CASSPWGERGEKLFF.

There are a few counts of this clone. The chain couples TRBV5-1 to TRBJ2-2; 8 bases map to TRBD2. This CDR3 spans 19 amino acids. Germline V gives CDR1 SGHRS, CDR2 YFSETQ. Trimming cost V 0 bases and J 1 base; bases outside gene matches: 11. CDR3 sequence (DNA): TGCGCCAGCAGCTTGGGTGGACCCAGAGCGGGGGAGAACACCGGGGAGCTGTTTTTT. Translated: CASSLGGPRAGENTGELFF.